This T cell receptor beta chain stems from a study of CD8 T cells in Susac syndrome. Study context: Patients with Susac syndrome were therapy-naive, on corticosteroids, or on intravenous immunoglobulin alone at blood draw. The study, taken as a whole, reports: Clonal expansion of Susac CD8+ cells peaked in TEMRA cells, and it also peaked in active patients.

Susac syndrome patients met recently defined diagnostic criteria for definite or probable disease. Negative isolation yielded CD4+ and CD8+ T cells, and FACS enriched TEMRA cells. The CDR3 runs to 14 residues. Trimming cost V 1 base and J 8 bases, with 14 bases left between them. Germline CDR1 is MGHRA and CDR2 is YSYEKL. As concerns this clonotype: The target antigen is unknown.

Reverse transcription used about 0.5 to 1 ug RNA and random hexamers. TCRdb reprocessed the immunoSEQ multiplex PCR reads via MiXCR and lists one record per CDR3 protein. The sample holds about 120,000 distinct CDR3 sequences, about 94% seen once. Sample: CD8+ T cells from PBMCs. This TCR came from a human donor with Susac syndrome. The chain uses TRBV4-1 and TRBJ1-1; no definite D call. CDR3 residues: CASSQVFRAGEAFF. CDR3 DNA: TGCGCCAGCAGCCAAGTCTTCCGGGCCGGAGAAGCTTTCTTT.